A single sample gave rise to the 3 T cell receptor beta chains below, sequenced in a study of T cell changes during pregnancy in multiple sclerosis. TCRdb's table, derived via immunoSEQ multiplex PCR, lists solely in-frame clones and lacks some. Seen here are 95,000 to 110,000 clones, around 93% observed once, and the top ten hold roughly 0.78%. The material was peripheral blood, obtained in the third trimester of pregnancy. These receptors were collected from a female donor in good health, enrolled as a control in a pregnancy study.

The chain carries TRBV5-6 and TRBJ1-2; D ambiguous. Trimming stripped 0 bases from V and 6 bases from J, with 9 bases between. Germline CDR1 is SGHDT and CDR2 is YYEEEE. This CDR3 is built from 13 residues. The CDR3 DNA sequence: TGTGCCAGCAGCTTGGCTGGGGAGGATGGCTACACCTTC. It encodes CASSLAGEDGYTF.

This clone has only one observation. The rearrangement joins TRBV7-9 to TRBJ1-4; D call uncertain. The germline V gene encodes CDR1 SEHNR and CDR2 FQNEAQ (reference sequence). This CDR3 is built from 15 residues. The V end was cut by 5 bases, the J end by 7 bases, with 17 bases between. CDR3 region: CASSLPGRVGEKLFF. CDR3 bases: TGTGCCAGCAGCCTCCCGGGGAGGGTTGGTGAAAAACTGTTTTTT.

The J gene is TRBJ2-7, the V gene TRBV18; D might be TRBD1 (6 bases). The CDR3 runs 14 residues. The V gene lost 3 bases and the J gene lost 3 bases, with 12 bases spanning the gap. Germline CDR1 reads KGHSH; CDR2 reads LQKENI. The CDR3 coding sequence is TGTGCCAGCTCACCTCAGGGGCTGGGCTACGAGCAGTACTTC. Translation: CASSPQGLGYEQYF. The full variable domain, rest sourced from reference TRBV18 and TRBJ2-7, is NAGVMQNPRHLVRRRGQEARLRCSPMKGHSHVYWYRQLPEEGLKFMVYLQKENIIDESGMPKERFSAEFPKEGPSILRIQQVVRGDSAAYFCASSPQGLGYEQYFGPGTRLTVT.